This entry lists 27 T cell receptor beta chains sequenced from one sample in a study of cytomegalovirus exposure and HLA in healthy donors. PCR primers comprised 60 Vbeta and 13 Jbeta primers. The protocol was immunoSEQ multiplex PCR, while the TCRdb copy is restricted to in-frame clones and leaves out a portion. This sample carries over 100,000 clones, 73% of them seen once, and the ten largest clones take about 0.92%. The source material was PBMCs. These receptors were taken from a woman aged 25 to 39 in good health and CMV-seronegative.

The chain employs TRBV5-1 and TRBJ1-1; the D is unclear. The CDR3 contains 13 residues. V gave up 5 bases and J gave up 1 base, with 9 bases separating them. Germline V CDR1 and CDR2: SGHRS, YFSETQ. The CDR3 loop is CASREVPNTEAFF. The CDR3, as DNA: TGCGCCAGCAGGGAGGTACCGAACACTGAAGCTTTCTTT.

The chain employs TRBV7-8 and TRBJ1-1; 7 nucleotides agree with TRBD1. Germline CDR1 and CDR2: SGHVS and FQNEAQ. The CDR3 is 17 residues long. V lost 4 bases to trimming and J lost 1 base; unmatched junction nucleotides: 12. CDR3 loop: CASSSRTGLKANTEAFF. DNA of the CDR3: TGTGCCAGCAGCTCCAGGACAGGCCTAAAAGCGAACACTGAAGCTTTCTTT.

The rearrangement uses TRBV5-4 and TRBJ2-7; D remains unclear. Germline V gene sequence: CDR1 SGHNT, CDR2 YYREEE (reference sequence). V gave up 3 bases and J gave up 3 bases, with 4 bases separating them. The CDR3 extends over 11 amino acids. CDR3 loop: CASSSDYEQYF. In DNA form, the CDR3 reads TGTGCCAGCAGCTCAGACTACGAGCAGTACTTC.

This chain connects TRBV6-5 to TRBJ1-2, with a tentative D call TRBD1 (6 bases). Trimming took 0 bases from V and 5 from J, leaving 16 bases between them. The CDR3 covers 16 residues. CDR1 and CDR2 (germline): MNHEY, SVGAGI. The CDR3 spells CASSYSMVTGPYGYTF. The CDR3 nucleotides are TGTGCCAGCAGTTACTCGATGGTAACAGGGCCTTATGGCTACACCTTC.

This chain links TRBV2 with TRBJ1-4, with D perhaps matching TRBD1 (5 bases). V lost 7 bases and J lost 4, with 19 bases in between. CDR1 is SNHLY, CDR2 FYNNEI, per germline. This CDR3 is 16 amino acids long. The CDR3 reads CASTRRETADNEKLFF. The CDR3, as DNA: TGTGCCAGCACCCGACGGGAGACAGCAGATAATGAAAAACTGTTTTTT.

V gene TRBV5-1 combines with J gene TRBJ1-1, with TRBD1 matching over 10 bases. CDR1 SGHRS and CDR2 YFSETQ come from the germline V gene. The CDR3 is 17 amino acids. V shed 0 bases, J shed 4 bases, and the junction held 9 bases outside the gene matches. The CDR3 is CASSLAGTGAYPTEAFF. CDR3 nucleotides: TGCGCCAGCAGCTTGGCCGGGACAGGGGCCTATCCCACTGAAGCTTTCTTT.

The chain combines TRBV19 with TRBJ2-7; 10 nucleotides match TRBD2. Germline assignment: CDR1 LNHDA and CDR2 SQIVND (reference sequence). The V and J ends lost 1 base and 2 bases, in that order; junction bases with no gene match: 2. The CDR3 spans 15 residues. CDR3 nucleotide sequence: TGTGCCAGTAGTATAGTCACTAGCGGGGCCTACGAGCAGTACTTC. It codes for CASSIVTSGAYEQYF.

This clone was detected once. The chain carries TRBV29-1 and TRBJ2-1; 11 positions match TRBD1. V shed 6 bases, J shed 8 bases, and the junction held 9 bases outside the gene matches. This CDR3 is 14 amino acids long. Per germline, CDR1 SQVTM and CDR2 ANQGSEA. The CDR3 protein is CSVGGGQGVHEQFF. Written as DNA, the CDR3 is TGCAGCGTGGGCGGGGGACAGGGGGTGCATGAGCAGTTCTTC.

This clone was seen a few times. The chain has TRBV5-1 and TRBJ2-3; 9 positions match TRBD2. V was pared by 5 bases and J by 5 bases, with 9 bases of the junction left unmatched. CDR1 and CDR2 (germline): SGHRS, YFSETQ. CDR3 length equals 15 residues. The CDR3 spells CASSRSGSGGDTQYF. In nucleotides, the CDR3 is TGCGCCAGCAGTCGTAGCGGGAGCGGTGGAGATACGCAGTATTTT. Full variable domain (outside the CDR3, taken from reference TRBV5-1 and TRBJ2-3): KAGVTQTPRYLIKTRGQQVTLSCSPISGHRSVSWYQQTPGQGLQFLFEYFSETQRNKGNFPGRFSGRQFSNSRSEMNVSTLELGDSALYLCASSRSGSGGDTQYFGPGTRLTVL.

The CDR3 reads CASGLTYEQYF. The CDR3 region has the DNA TGTGCCAGTGGCCTCACCTACGAGCAGTACTTC. This sequence joins TRBV19 and TRBJ2-7, with D unresolved. The CDR3 is 11 residues long. Germline V gene lookup returns CDR1 LNHDA and CDR2 SQIVND (reference sequence). V was trimmed by 8 bases and J by 2 bases, leaving 7 bases between them.

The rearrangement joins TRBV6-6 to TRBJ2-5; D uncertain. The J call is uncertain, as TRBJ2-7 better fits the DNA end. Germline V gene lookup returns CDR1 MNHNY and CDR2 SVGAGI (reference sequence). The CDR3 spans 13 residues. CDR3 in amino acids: CASRPPGTYEQYF. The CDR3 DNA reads TGTGCCAGCAGACCCCCGGGTACCTACGAGCAGTACTTC.

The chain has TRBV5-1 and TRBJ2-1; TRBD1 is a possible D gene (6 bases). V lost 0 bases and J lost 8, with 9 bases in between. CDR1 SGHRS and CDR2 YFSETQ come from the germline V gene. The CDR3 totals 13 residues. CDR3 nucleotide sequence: TGCGCCAGCAGCTTGGACAGGGCTGATGAGCAGTTCTTC. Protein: CASSLDRADEQFF.

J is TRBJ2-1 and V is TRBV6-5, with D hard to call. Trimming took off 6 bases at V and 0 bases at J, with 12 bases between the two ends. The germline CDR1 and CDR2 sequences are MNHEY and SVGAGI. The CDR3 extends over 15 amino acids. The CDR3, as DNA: TGTGCCAGCAGCCAATCCCTCAGCTCCTACAATGAGCAGTTCTTC. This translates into CASSQSLSSYNEQFF.

The CDR3 coding sequence is TGCAGCGTTGTGGGGACAGAACCCAATCAGCCCCAGCATTTT. The encoded protein is CSVVGTEPNQPQHF. The V call is TRBV29-1, the J call TRBJ1-5; TRBD1 matches at 7 bases. Looked up from germline, CDR1 is SQVTM and CDR2 is ANQGSEA. After removal of 4 bases from V and 3 bases from J, the junction contained 6 bases not matched to a gene. The CDR3 runs 14 residues.

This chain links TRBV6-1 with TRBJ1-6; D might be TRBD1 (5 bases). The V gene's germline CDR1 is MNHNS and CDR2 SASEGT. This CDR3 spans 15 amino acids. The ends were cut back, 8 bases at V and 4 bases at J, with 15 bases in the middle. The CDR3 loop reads CASGEAGTYNSPLHF. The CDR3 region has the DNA TGTGCCAGCGGAGAGGCAGGGACTTATAATTCACCCCTCCACTTT.

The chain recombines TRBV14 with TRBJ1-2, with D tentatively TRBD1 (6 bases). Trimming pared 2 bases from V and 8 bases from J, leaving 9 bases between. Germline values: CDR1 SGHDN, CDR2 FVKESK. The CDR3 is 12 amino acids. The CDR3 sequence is CASSQNREGYTF. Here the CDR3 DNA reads TGTGCCAGCAGCCAAAACAGGGAAGGCTACACCTTC. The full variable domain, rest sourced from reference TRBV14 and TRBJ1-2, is EAGVTQFPSHSVIEKGQTVTLRCDPISGHDNLYWYRRVMGKEIKFLLHFVKESKQDESGMPNNRFLAERTGGTYSTLKVQPAELEDSGVYFCASSQNREGYTFGSGTRLTVV.

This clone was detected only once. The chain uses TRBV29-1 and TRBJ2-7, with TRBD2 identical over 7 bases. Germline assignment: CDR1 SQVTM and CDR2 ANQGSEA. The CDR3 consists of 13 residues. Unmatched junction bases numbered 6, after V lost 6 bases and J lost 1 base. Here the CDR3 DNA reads TGCAGCGTGGGGGGGAAGGGATCCTACGAGCAGTACTTC. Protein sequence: CSVGGKGSYEQYF.

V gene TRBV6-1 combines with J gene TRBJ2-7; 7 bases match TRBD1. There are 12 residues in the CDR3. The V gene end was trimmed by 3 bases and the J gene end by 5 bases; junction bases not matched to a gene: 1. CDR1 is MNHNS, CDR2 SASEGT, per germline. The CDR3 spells CASSDDRDEQYF. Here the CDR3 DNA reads TGTGCCAGCAGTGACGACAGGGACGAGCAGTACTTC.

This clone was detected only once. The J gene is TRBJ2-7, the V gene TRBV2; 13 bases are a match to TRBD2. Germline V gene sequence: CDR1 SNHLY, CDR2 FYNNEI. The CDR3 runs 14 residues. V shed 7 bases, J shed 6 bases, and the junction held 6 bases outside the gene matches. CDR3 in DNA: TGTGCCAGCATCCGACTAGCGGGGGGTGGCGAGCAGTACTTC. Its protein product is CASIRLAGGGEQYF.

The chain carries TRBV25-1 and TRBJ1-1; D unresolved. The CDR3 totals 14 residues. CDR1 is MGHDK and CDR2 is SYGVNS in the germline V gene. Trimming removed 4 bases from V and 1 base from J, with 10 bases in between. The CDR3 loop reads CASSGSDKNTEAFF. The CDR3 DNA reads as TGTGCCAGCAGTGGATCTGACAAGAACACTGAAGCTTTCTTT.

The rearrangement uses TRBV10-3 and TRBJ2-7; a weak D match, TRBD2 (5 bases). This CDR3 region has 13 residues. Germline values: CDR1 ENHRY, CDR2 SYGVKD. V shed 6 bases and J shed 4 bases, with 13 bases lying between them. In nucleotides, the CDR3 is TGTGCCATCAGGGACGGAGGAGAATACGAGCAGTACTTC. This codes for CAIRDGGEYEQYF.

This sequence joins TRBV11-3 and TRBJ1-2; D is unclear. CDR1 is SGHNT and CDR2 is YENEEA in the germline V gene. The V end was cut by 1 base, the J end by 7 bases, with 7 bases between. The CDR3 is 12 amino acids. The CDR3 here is CASSLAFSGYTF. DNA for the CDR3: TGTGCCAGCAGCTTAGCTTTCAGTGGCTACACCTTC.

The CDR3 loop is CASTLSISGGGNGYTF. CDR3 DNA: TGTGCCAGCACTCTCAGCATTAGCGGGGGTGGGAATGGCTACACCTTC. The chain is built from TRBV27 and TRBJ1-2, with a tentative D call TRBD1 (5 bases). The V gene lost 7 bases and the J gene lost 6 bases, with 24 bases spanning the gap. Germline V gene lookup returns CDR1 MNHEY and CDR2 SMNVEV (reference sequence). The CDR3 sequence is 16 residues long.

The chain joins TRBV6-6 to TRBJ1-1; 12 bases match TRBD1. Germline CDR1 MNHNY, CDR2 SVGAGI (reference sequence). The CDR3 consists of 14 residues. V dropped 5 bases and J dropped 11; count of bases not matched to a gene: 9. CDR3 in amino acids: CASSTPGQGAQAFF. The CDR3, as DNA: TGTGCCAGCAGTACCCCGGGACAGGGGGCTCAGGCTTTCTTT.

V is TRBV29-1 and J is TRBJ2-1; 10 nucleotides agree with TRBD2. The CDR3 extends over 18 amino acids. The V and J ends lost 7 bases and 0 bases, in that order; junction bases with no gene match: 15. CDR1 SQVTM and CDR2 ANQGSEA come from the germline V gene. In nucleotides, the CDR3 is TGCAGCGCACGACCGGGACTAGCGCTTCCGAGCTCCTACAATGAGCAGTTCTTC. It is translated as CSARPGLALPSSYNEQFF.

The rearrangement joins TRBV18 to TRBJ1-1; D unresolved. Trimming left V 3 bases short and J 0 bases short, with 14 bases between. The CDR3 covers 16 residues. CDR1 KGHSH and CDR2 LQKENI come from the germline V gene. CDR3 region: CASSPDTTTMNTEAFF. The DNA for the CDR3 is TGTGCCAGCTCACCTGACACGACGACGATGAACACTGAAGCTTTCTTT.

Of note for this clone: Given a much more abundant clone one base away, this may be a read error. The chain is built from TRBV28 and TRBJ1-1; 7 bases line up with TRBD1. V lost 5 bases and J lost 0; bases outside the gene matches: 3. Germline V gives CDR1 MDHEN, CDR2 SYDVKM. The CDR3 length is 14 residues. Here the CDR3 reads CASSPDRMNTEAFF. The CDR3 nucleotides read TGTGCCAGCAGTCCGGACAGGATGAACACTGAAGCTTTCTTT.